These 32 T cell receptor beta chains came from one sample sequenced in a study of post-analysis software for immune sequencing data. Study-wide results and limits: There were five TRBV segments more frequent in patients than controls, and TRBV5-6, TRBV5-1 and TRBV20-1 were among them.

The antigens these receptors bind are not known. Included in the TCR beta cDNA libraries were unique molecular identifiers. One entry per CDR3 protein, called by TCRdb with MiXCR from the PCR reads. The sample carries 700,000 to 800,000 distinct CDR3 sequences, less than 35% recorded once. Sequences were obtained from blood. Receptors originate from a girl aged 5-17 years with multiple sclerosis.

The genes are TRBV6-2 or TRBV6-3 and TRBJ2-4; TRBD1 matches 10 bases. The V gene end was trimmed by 7 bases and the J gene end by 7 bases; junction bases not matched to a gene: 10. Germline V gene data show CDR1 as MNHEY and CDR2 as SVGEGT. The CDR3 runs 15 residues. This CDR3 is CASTEPRQGANIQYF. CDR3 bases: TGTGCCAGCACCGAACCTAGACAGGGGGCGAACATTCAGTACTTC.

The rearrangement links TRBV20-1 to TRBJ2-7, with 7 bases matching TRBD2. Germline V gene sequence: CDR1 DFQATT, CDR2 SNEGSKA (reference sequence). The V segment lost 3 bases and the J segment 3 bases; nucleotides outside the gene matches: 8. This CDR3 region has 14 residues. CDR3: CSASREGYGYEQYF. DNA for the CDR3: TGCAGTGCTAGTAGGGAGGGGTACGGCTACGAGCAGTACTTC.

Only a few counts were recorded for this clonotype. The J gene is TRBJ2-1, the V gene TRBV20-1; no clear D gene. The CDR3 runs to 16 residues. The germline CDR1 and CDR2 sequences are DFQATT and SNEGSKA (reference sequence). The ends were cut back, 8 bases at V and 9 bases at J, with 29 bases in the middle. Written as DNA, the CDR3 is TGCAGTACCACCGGGCTTGCGGCCGCTCTTTCGGGTGAGCAGTTCTTC. It codes for CSTTGLAAALSGEQFF.

This clonotype was observed a handful of times. The chain employs TRBV24-1 and TRBJ2-1; perhaps TRBD2 as D (6 bases). V lost 5 bases and J 0 bases, leaving 10 bases between the germline ends. The CDR3 is made up of 15 amino acids. In germline, CDR1 is KGHDR, CDR2 SFDVKD. CDR3 in DNA: TGTGCCACCAGTGCTGCCGGGGGCTCCTACAATGAGCAGTTCTTC. The encoded protein is CATSAAGGSYNEQFF.

This chain links TRBV4-2 with TRBJ1-2, with D perhaps matching TRBD1 (6 bases). Between the trimmed V and J ends, which lost 6 bases and 1 base, there was a span of 6 bases. Germline V gene data show CDR1 as LGHNA and CDR2 as YNFKEQ. The CDR3 is 12 amino acids. The chain's CDR3 is CASRQGNYGYTF. The CDR3 region has the DNA TGTGCCAGCAGACAGGGTAACTATGGCTACACCTTC.

In the case of this clonotype: A read error may be the cause here, since a much bigger clone is one base away. The rearrangement joins TRBV4-3 to TRBJ2-3, with D possibly being TRBD1 or TRBD2 (5 bases each). The CDR3 extends over 13 amino acids. Per the germline V gene, CDR1 is LGHNA and CDR2 is YSLEER. CDR3 residues: CASSQVVIGTRYF. The CDR3 DNA sequence: TGCGCCAGCAGCCAAGTGGTAATTGGGACGCGGTATTTT.

On this clonotype: This may stem from a read error, because a much larger clone lies one nucleotide away. In DNA form, the CDR3 reads TGCAGCGTCCCCGGACTGCTCCATGGCTACACCTTC. Translated: CSVPGLLHGYTF. This sequence joins TRBV29-1 and TRBJ1-2; D gene unclear. Looked up from germline, CDR1 is SQVTM and CDR2 is ANQGSEA. This CDR3 comprises 12 residues. Trimming removed 6 bases from V and 6 bases from J, with 14 bases in between.

This clonotype showed up just a few times. The chain carries TRBV5-1 and TRBJ2-1, with TRBD2 identical over 10 bases. CDR1 and CDR2 from the germline V gene are SGHRS and YFSETQ. The V and J ends lost 1 base and 8 bases, in that order; junction bases with no gene match: 6. The CDR3 has 15 amino acids. In DNA, the CDR3 is TGCGCCAGCAGCTTGAAAGCGGGGGGGTTCGATGAGCAGTTCTTC. Translated, it gives CASSLKAGGFDEQFF.

This chain links TRBV5-1 with TRBJ1-4, with 7 bases aligning to TRBD1. The CDR3 runs 14 residues. The ends lost 5 bases at V and 6 bases at J; junction bases unmatched: 7. Germline values: CDR1 SGHRS, CDR2 YFSETQ. The CDR3 sequence is CASSRGQGDEKLFF. The DNA for the CDR3 is TGCGCCAGCAGTAGAGGGCAGGGGGATGAAAAACTGTTTTTT.

This clonotype was detected only a few times. The V call is TRBV20-1, the J call TRBJ2-5; 7 nucleotides align to TRBD1. The CDR3 contains 14 residues. Germline V gene data show CDR1 as DFQATT and CDR2 as SNEGSKA (reference sequence). Losses at the gene ends were 4 bases for V and 11 bases for J; bases not matched to a gene: 16. CDR3 sequence (DNA): TGCAGTGCTAAATGGGACAGCGGCACTACGGTGCAGTACTTC. Amino acids: CSAKWDSGTTVQYF.

The chain recombines TRBV20-1 with TRBJ2-3; 7 positions agree with TRBD2. The CDR3 has 14 residues. Looked up from germline, CDR1 is DFQATT and CDR2 is SNEGSKA (reference sequence). J was trimmed by 3 bases and V by 6 bases; bases with no gene match: 9. For the CDR3, the DNA is TGCAGTGCCCGAGTGGGACTAACTACAGATACGCAGTATTTT. It yields the protein CSARVGLTTDTQYF.

V and J are TRBV24-1 and TRBJ2-7, with 7 bases matching TRBD2. Germline CDR1 and CDR2: KGHDR and SFDVKD. Trimming removed 10 bases from V and 2 bases from J; junction bases left unmatched: 7. This CDR3 comprises 13 residues. CDR3: CATSTSATYEQYF. The CDR3 region has the DNA TGTGCCACAAGTACTAGCGCAACCTACGAGCAGTACTTC.

Remarks on this clonotype: This may stem from a read error, because a much larger clone lies one nucleotide away. This chain joins TRBV7-9 and TRBJ2-1, with D perhaps TRBD1 or TRBD2 (5 bases each). The CDR3 loop spans 12 amino acids. Per the germline V gene, CDR1 is SEHNR and CDR2 is FQNEAQ (reference sequence). The CDR3: CAGRTGRNEQFF. In nucleotides, the CDR3 is TGTGCCGGCAGAACGGGGCGGAATGAGCAGTTCTTC.

V gene TRBV7-6 combines with J gene TRBJ2-3, with 12 bases matching TRBD2. There are 22 residues in the CDR3. Losses at the gene ends were 2 bases for V and 3 bases for J; bases not matched to a gene: 21. Germline assignment: CDR1 SGHVS and CDR2 FNYEAQ. The CDR3 reads CASSLYPPGLAGGQRLTDTQYF. For the CDR3, the DNA is TGTGCCAGCAGCTTATACCCTCCTGGGCTAGCGGGGGGGCAGCGACTTACAGATACGCAGTATTTT.

Turning to this clonotype: The junction and the germline gene differ at one end; a read error may be behind it. This chain links TRBV6-2 or TRBV6-3 with TRBJ2-7, with TRBD2 as a possible D gene (6 bases). Per germline, CDR1 MNHEY and CDR2 SVGEGT. This CDR3 has 13 amino acids. In DNA form, the CDR3 reads TGTGCCCGCAGTCCCAGCGGGTCCTACGAGCAGTACTTC. This codes for CARSPSGSYEQYF.

A few counts support this clonotype. This sequence joins TRBV10-3 and TRBJ1-1; no definite D call. V lost 3 bases and J lost 9, with 17 bases in between. Germline V gives CDR1 ENHRY, CDR2 SYGVKD. The CDR3 runs to 14 residues. The CDR3 coding sequence is TGTGCCATCAGTGATATGGTGTTTGGGCTGAAAGCTTTCTTT. It is translated as CAISDMVFGLKAFF.

The chain has TRBV20-1 and TRBJ2-7; a possible D gene is TRBD2 (6 bases). The CDR3 extends over 12 amino acids. Between the trimmed V and J ends, which lost 3 bases and 5 bases, there was a span of 11 bases. Germline lookup yields CDR1 DFQATT and CDR2 SNEGSKA (reference sequence). CDR3 coding DNA: TGCAGTGCTAGGGGTCGGGGGAACGAGCAGTACTTC. It encodes CSARGRGNEQYF.

This chain connects TRBV12-3 or TRBV12-4 to TRBJ2-7; 9 bases agree with TRBD1. Matching the DNA end better, TRBJ2-5 makes the J call doubtful. This CDR3 has 15 residues. The DNA of the CDR3 is TGTGCCAGCAGTTTTTTGGGACAGGGCGGCGGGACCCAGTACTTC. Its translation: CASSFLGQGGGTQYF.

This chain joins TRBV20-1 and TRBJ2-3; tentatively, D is TRBD2 (7 bases). Between the trimmed V and J ends, which lost 5 bases and 4 bases, there was a span of 16 bases. The CDR3 covers 14 residues. Looked up from germline, CDR1 is DFQATT and CDR2 is SNEGSKA (reference sequence). In DNA form, the CDR3 reads TGCAGTGCTTTCCTTGGGGGGGCGTCAGATACGCAGTATTTT. It specifies CSAFLGGASDTQYF.

CDR3 in amino acids: CASSYSFSETQYF. In nucleotides, the CDR3 is TGTGCCAGCAGTTACTCGTTCTCGGAGACCCAGTACTTC. J is TRBJ2-5 and V is TRBV6-5; D remains unclear. This CDR3 is built from 13 residues. CDR1 is MNHEY, CDR2 SVGAGI, per germline. Trimming took 0 bases from V and 5 from J, leaving 7 bases between them.

In this sample, this clonotype turned up a few times. J is TRBJ1-6 and V is TRBV5-1; 7 nucleotides match TRBD1. The CDR3 sequence is 15 residues long. V trimming: 4 bases; J trimming: 10 bases; junction bases outside the gene matches: 11. Germline V CDR1 and CDR2: SGHRS, YFSETQ. The CDR3 spells CASSPSTGRESPLHF. In DNA form, the CDR3 reads TGCGCCAGCAGCCCGTCGACAGGGAGAGAATCACCCCTCCACTTT.

The V call is TRBV7-2, the J call TRBJ2-7, with a tentative D call TRBD1 (6 bases). Germline V gives CDR1 SGHTA, CDR2 FQGNSA. The CDR3 covers 14 residues. The V and J ends lost 0 bases and 7 bases respectively, with 13 bases between them. The CDR3 protein is CASSLAQGTNEQYF. In DNA form, the CDR3 reads TGTGCCAGCAGCTTAGCGCAGGGGACGAATGAGCAGTACTTC.

With regard to this clonotype: One end of the junction fails to match germline, which may point to a read error. The chain joins TRBV5-1 to TRBJ1-1; D unresolved. CDR3 length: 14 residues. Germline V gene sequence: CDR1 SGHRS, CDR2 YFSETQ. CDR3 nucleotides: TGCGCCAGCAGCTTGGGGGTTATGAACACTAAAGCTTTCTTT. The encoded protein is CASSLGVMNTKAFF.

The chain combines TRBV6-4 with TRBJ2-2, with D possibly TRBD1 on 6 matching bases. From germline, CDR1 is MRHNA and CDR2 SNTAGT. Trimming cost V 6 bases and J 1 base, with 6 bases left between them. The CDR3 runs to 13 residues. DNA of the CDR3: TGTGCCAGCAGGGACAGGAACACCGGGGAGCTGTTTTTT. As protein: CASRDRNTGELFF.

CDR3 in amino acids: CASSLSRRGSDTQYF. The CDR3 DNA reads as TGTGCCAGCAGTTTAAGCCGCCGGGGTTCCGATACGCAGTATTTT. The chain employs TRBV27 and TRBJ2-3, with a possible D match to TRBD2 (5 bases). The length of the CDR3 is 15 residues. The germline V gene encodes CDR1 MNHEY and CDR2 SMNVEV (reference sequence). V lost 2 bases and J 6 bases, leaving 15 bases between the germline ends.

J is TRBJ1-1 and V is TRBV7-9, with no clear D. CDR1 and CDR2 from the germline V gene are SEHNR and FQNEAQ (reference sequence). Trimming removed 3 bases at V and 6 bases at J, with 14 bases between. The CDR3 length is 14 residues. This CDR3 reads CASSFSQDFAEAFF. CDR3 bases: TGTGCCAGCAGCTTCTCCCAAGATTTCGCTGAAGCTTTCTTT. The full variable domain, in which reference TRBV7-9 and TRBJ1-1 provide the parts outside the CDR3, is DTGVSQNPRHKITKRGQNVTFRCDPISEHNRLYWYRQTLGQGPEFLTYFQNEAQLEKSRLLSDRFSAERPKGSFSTLEIQRTEQGDSAMYLCASSFSQDFAEAFFGQGTRLTVV.

This clonotype was recorded at least ten times. The rearrangement links TRBV20-1 to TRBJ2-3; D unclear. Germline-derived CDR1 and CDR2 are DFQATT and SNEGSKA (reference sequence). The CDR3 has 11 amino acids. Here the CDR3 DNA reads TGCAGAGCCACCCGCACAGATACGCAGTATTTT. This translates into CRATRTDTQYF.

This clonotype was detected only once. This rearrangement joins TRBV10-3 to TRBJ2-5, with a tentative D call TRBD2 (5 bases). Trimming stripped 7 bases from V and 2 bases from J, with 17 bases between. This CDR3 is 15 amino acids long. Germline CDR1 reads ENHRY; CDR2 reads SYGVKD. The CDR3 region is CAIKRIRAVQETQYF. CDR3 sequence (DNA): TGTGCCATCAAGCGTATAAGAGCGGTGCAAGAGACCCAGTACTTC.

This clonotype was counted only a few times. CDR3 loop: CAISESGLGGGQQYF. The CDR3 nucleotides read TGTGCCATCAGTGAGTCGGGCCTAGGTGGCGGGCAGCAGTACTTC. The chain links TRBV10-3 to TRBJ2-5, with D possibly matching TRBD2 (5 bases). V lost 0 bases and J lost 11, with 19 bases in between. Germline lookup yields CDR1 ENHRY and CDR2 SYGVKD. The CDR3 sequence is 15 residues long.

The genes are TRBV4-3 and TRBJ2-5; D assignment may be TRBD1 or TRBD2 (5 bases each). Germline V lookup: CDR1 LGHNA, CDR2 YSLEER. Between the trimmed V and J ends, which lost 0 bases and 6 bases, there was a span of 14 bases. There are 15 residues in the CDR3. In DNA, the CDR3 is TGCGCCAGCAGCCAAGATTTTGGGGGAAGGCAGACCCAGTACTTC. This gives the protein CASSQDFGGRQTQYF.

This rearrangement joins TRBV20-1 to TRBJ2-5, with 13 bases matching TRBD2. The J call may be wrong; the DNA end is better matched by TRBJ2-7. The germline V gene encodes CDR1 DFQATT and CDR2 SNEGSKA (reference sequence). CDR3 length: 17 amino acids. DNA for the CDR3: TGCAGTGCACGACAAGTAACTAGCGGGAGGGGACACTACGAGCAGTACTTC. It codes for CSARQVTSGRGHYEQYF.

The chain has TRBV10-3 and TRBJ2-3, with 8 positions matching TRBD1. Germline CDR1 reads ENHRY; CDR2 reads SYGVKD. This CDR3 region has 14 residues. Trimming took 8 bases from V and 0 from J; bases not matched to a gene: 4. CDR3 in amino acids: CAIRTGTSTDTQYF. The DNA of the CDR3 is TGTGCCATCCGGACAGGGACTAGCACAGATACGCAGTATTTT.